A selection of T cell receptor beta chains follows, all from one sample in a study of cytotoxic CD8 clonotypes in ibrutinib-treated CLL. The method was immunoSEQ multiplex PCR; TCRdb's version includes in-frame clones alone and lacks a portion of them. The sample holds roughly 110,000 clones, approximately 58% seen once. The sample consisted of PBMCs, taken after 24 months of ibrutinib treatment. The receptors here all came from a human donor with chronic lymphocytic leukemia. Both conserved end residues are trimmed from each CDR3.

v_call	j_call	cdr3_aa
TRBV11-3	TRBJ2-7	ASSTSGGTSNEQY
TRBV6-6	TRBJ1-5	ASNPGQGKDQPQH
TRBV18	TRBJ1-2	ASSPQGLNYGYT
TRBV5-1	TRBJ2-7	ASSLEGTVSYEQY
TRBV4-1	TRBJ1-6	ASSSYGGAADSPLH
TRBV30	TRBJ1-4	AWSVGGTNEKLF
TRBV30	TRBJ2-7	AWTSEGGYHEQY
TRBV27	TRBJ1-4	ASRRGAEGEKLF
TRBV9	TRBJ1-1	ASSGGRNTEAF
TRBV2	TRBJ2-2	ASRAEGEGTGELF
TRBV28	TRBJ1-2	ASSSTQGNGYT
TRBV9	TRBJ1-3	ASSRTGGNTIY
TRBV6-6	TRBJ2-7	ASSSRTGITYEQY
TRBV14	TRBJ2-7	ASSQGTGLEQY
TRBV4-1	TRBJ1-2	ASSQESMNYGYT
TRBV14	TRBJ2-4	ASSQDPTGGIQY
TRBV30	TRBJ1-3	AWSPGNTIY
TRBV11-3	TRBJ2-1	ASSLLPDTLLF
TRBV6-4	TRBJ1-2	ASSWGTVNYGYT
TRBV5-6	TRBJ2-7	ASSLSGSHADEQY
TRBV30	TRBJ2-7	AWTGQHTLYEQY
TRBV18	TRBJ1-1	ASSPDRGDTEAF
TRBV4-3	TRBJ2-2	ASSPSKNTGELF
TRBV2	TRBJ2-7	ASSEGGYEQY
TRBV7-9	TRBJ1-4	ASSLDRANEKLF
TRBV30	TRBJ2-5	AWTSEGTGD
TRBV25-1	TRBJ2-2	ASSGRPTGELF
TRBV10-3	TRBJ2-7	AISSSKGSSYEQY
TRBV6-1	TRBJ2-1	ASSLQGGRNNEQF
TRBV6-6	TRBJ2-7	ASSYGQGAYEQY
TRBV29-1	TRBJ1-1	SVEEGGGNTEAF
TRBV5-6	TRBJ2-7	ASSLFDRPTYEQY
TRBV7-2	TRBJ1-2	ASSSTDGYT
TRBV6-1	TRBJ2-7	ASISEISYEQY
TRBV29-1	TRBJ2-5	SVGKGTETQY
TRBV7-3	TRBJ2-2	ASSLSSLAGGANTGELF
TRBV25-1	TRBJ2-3	ASSDHSPSTDTQY
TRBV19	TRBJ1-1	ASSIEARGSTEAF
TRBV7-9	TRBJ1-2	ASSRRGLYGYT
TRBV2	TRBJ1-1	ASRVRGNTEAF
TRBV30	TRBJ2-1	AWSEARVGNEQF
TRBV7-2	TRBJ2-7	ASSLAWTSGEQY
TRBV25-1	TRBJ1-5	ASRGTGGNQPQH
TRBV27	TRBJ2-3	ASSLDPTGGRDTQY
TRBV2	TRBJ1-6	ASSEALPGLNSPLH
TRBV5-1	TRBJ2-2	ASSLVGTLGNTGELF
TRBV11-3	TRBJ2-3	ASSLMKTVDTQY
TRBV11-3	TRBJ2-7	ASSLVRGTYEQY
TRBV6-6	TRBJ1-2	ASRTGDYGYT
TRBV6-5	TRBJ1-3	ASSSDRIGGTIY
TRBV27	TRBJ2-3	ASTLGRTVTDTQY
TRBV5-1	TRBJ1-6	ASSLEGTNSPLH
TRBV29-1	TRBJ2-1	SVPGRGTYNEQF
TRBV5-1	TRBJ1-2	ASTPDRRANYGYT